These 26 T cell receptor beta chains were sequenced from one sample in a study of Tregs in tolerant kidney transplant recipients (dated by TCRdb to the late 2010s). Library method: the immunoSEQ multiplex PCR assay. Imported from immuneACCESS, the table was reduced by TCRdb to in-frame sequences with V and J called. These copies leave out some clones; in studies compared against another copy, an unresolved V gene accounts for under half, and the cause of the remainder is not known. The sample data list about 120,000 clones, and around 91% of these were observed just once. The ten largest clones add up to nearly 0.6% of the sample. The source material was CD4+ T cells from blood. These receptor sequences come from a human donor in good health.

V usage is TRBV5-1 and J usage is TRBJ2-2, with TRBD1 as a possible D gene (6 bases). The CDR3 spans 16 residues. Germline V gene sequence: CDR1 SGHRS, CDR2 YFSETQ. Trimming stripped 1 base from V and 6 bases from J, with 16 bases between. The DNA for the CDR3 is TGCGCCAGCAGCTTGATGTCAGGGGCCGTTTCCGGGGAGCTGTTTTTT. Protein: CASSLMSGAVSGELFF.

V usage is TRBV6-1 and J usage is TRBJ2-2; tentative D call: TRBD1 (5 bases). V lost 7 bases and J 6 bases, leaving 18 bases between the germline ends. This CDR3 region has 15 residues. The V gene's germline CDR1 is MNHNS and CDR2 SASEGT. The CDR3: CASTTVGFNPGELFF. CDR3 nucleotide sequence: TGTGCCAGCACGACAGTAGGGTTTAACCCCGGGGAGCTGTTTTTT.

V usage is TRBV7-9 and J usage is TRBJ1-2; D perhaps matches TRBD1 (6 bases). Germline lookup yields CDR1 SEHNR and CDR2 FQNEAQ (reference sequence). Trimming cost V 3 bases and J 4 bases, with 12 bases left between them. CDR3 length: 14 residues. CDR3 region: CASSFPRGAYGYTF. CDR3 sequence (DNA): TGTGCCAGCAGCTTCCCACGGGGGGCCTATGGCTACACCTTC.

This clone turned up a few times. This chain uses TRBV5-1 with TRBJ1-6; D remains unclear. Looked up from germline, CDR1 is SGHRS and CDR2 is YFSETQ. The V end was cut by 0 bases, the J end by 7 bases, with 8 bases between. This CDR3 spans 14 amino acids. This CDR3 is CASSLGGWNSPLHF. CDR3 nucleotides: TGCGCCAGCAGCTTGGGAGGCTGGAATTCACCCCTCCACTTT.

The gene calls are TRBV7-9 and TRBJ2-7, with 9 positions matching TRBD1. CDR1 SEHNR and CDR2 FQNEAQ come from the germline V gene (reference sequence). V was clipped by 4 bases and J by 1 base; unmatched bases: 5. The CDR3 is 15 residues long. The CDR3 spells CASSYDRGSSYEQYF. In DNA, the CDR3 is TGTGCCAGCAGCTATGACAGGGGGAGTTCCTACGAGCAGTACTTC.

Comments on this clone: The junction departs from the called germline gene at one end, perhaps through a read error. V gene TRBV18 combines with J gene TRBJ2-3, with TRBD2 identical over 9 bases. The germline V gene encodes CDR1 KGHSH and CDR2 LQKENI. The CDR3 contains 13 residues. CDR3 residues: CASSPPNLAGKLF. For the CDR3, the DNA is TGTGCCAGCTCACCACCGAACCTAGCGGGGAAACTATTT.

This clone appeared once. V usage is TRBV30 and J usage is TRBJ2-2; a weak D match, TRBD1 (6 bases). Trimming took 4 bases from V and 1 from J, leaving 10 bases between them. The CDR3 covers 14 residues. Germline-derived CDR1 and CDR2 are GTSNPN and SVGIG (reference sequence). The DNA of the CDR3 is TGTGCCTGGAAAGGACAGTTGAACACCGGGGAGCTGTTTTTT. It specifies CAWKGQLNTGELFF.

This clone occurred once. This chain connects TRBV7-2 to TRBJ2-7; TRBD1 agrees at 7 bases. The CDR3 runs 16 residues. V lost 1 base, J lost 0 bases, and 6 bases stayed unmatched. Germline assignment: CDR1 SGHTA and CDR2 FQGNSA. Here the CDR3 reads CASSLVLSGGSYEQYF. The DNA of the CDR3 is TGTGCCAGCAGCTTAGTTCTGTCAGGGGGCTCCTACGAGCAGTACTTC. Using reference TRBV7-2 and TRBJ2-7 for the parts outside the CDR3, the full variable domain is GAGVSQSPSNKVTEKGKDVELRCDPISGHTALYWYRQSLGQGLEFLIYFQGNSAPDKSGLPSDRFSAERTGGSVSTLTIQRTQQEDSAVYLCASSLVLSGGSYEQYFGPGTRLTVT.

The rearrangement uses TRBV15 and TRBJ1-1; perhaps TRBD1 as D (6 bases). V dropped 1 base and J dropped 4 bases, with 22 bases sitting between them. This CDR3 is 18 amino acids long. CDR1 LNHNV and CDR2 YYDKDF come from the germline V gene (reference sequence). CDR3 amino acids: CATSRGGSGRGYGTEAFF. CDR3 nucleotides: TGTGCCACCAGCAGAGGGGGATCTGGCAGGGGATATGGCACTGAAGCTTTCTTT.

This chain connects TRBV30 to TRBJ2-6; no reliable D call. Trimming removed 2 bases at V and 0 bases at J, with 11 bases between. This CDR3 region has 16 residues. Germline V gene data show CDR1 as GTSNPN and CDR2 as SVGIG (reference sequence). The CDR3 DNA sequence: TGTGCCTGGAGTCATCTGGGTCGCTCTGGGGCCAACGTCCTGACTTTC. Protein product: CAWSHLGRSGANVLTF.

The chain is built from TRBV5-4 and TRBJ1-4; D uncertain. Trimming cost V 2 bases and J 3 bases, with 8 bases left between them. This CDR3 is 14 amino acids long. CDR1 and CDR2 (germline): SGHNT, YYREEE (reference sequence). The chain's CDR3 is CASSFSQSNEKLFF. In nucleotides, the CDR3 is TGTGCCAGCAGCTTCTCTCAGTCTAATGAAAAACTGTTTTTT. Together with reference TRBV5-4 and TRBJ1-4, the CDR3 gives the full variable domain: ETGVTQSPTHLIKTRGQQVTLRCSSQSGHNTVSWYQQALGQGPQFIFQYYREEENGRGNFPPRFSGLQFPNYSSELNVNALELDDSALYLCASSFSQSNEKLFFGSGTQLSVL.

The J gene is TRBJ2-5, the V gene TRBV9; D is ambiguous. Germline V lookup: CDR1 SGDLS, CDR2 YYNGEE. Trimming left V 4 bases short and J 4 bases short, with 11 bases between. The CDR3 totals 13 residues. The CDR3 bases are TGTGCCAGCAGCCCGAGGTTCGGAGAGACCCAGTACTTC. It codes for CASSPRFGETQYF.

The CDR3 protein is CASSYEGGTEAFF. CDR3 sequence (DNA): TGTGCCAGCAGTTACGAGGGAGGCACTGAAGCTTTCTTT. The gene calls are TRBV6-5 and TRBJ1-1, with D hard to call. Germline CDR1 reads MNHEY; CDR2 reads SVGAGI. The CDR3 covers 13 residues. Deletions cut 2 bases from V and 4 bases from J, with 8 bases between.

V is TRBV7-2 and J is TRBJ2-2; 11 bases fit TRBD2. This CDR3 is built from 18 residues. After removal of 1 base from V and 7 bases from J, the junction contained 11 bases not matched to a gene. Germline CDR1 reads SGHTA; CDR2 reads FQGNSA. The CDR3 sequence is CASSLVASSGGANGELFF. DNA for the CDR3: TGTGCCAGCAGCTTAGTGGCGAGTAGCGGGGGGGCCAACGGGGAGCTGTTTTTT.

The chain joins TRBV4-1 to TRBJ2-7, with 8 bases fitting TRBD2. J was trimmed by 9 bases and V by 1 base; bases with no gene match: 2. The CDR3 totals 12 residues. Germline V gene lookup returns CDR1 MGHRA and CDR2 YSYEKL. The CDR3 region is CASSQGRGGQYF. The CDR3 nucleotides read TGCGCCAGCAGCCAAGGACGGGGGGGGCAGTACTTC.

The V gene is TRBV30, the J gene TRBJ1-5; no definite D call. In germline, CDR1 is GTSNPN, CDR2 SVGIG (reference sequence). Between the trimmed V and J ends, which lost 0 bases and 1 base, there was a span of 10 bases. This CDR3 region has 15 residues. CDR3 bases: TGTGCCTGGAGTGTACTTGACTCAAGCAATCAGCCCCAGCATTTT. Encoded protein: CAWSVLDSSNQPQHF. Supplemented by reference TRBV30 and TRBJ1-5, the full variable domain reads SQTIHQWPATLVQPVGSPLSLECTVEGTSNPNLYWYRQAAGRGLQLLFYSVGIGQISSEVPQNLSASRPQDRQFILSSKKLLLSDSGFYLCAWSVLDSSNQPQHFGDGTRLSIL.

V is TRBV29-1 and J is TRBJ2-2, with TRBD1 matching over 7 bases. The germline V gene has CDR1 SQVTM and CDR2 ANQGSEA. The length of the CDR3 is 13 residues. The V gene end was trimmed by 7 bases and the J gene end by 1 base; junction bases not matched to a gene: 3. CDR3 amino acids: CSARTGNTGELFF. The CDR3 DNA is TGCAGCGCCCGGACAGGGAACACCGGGGAGCTGTTTTTT.

V usage is TRBV14 and J usage is TRBJ2-6; 9 bases match TRBD1. The J segment lost 1 base and the V segment lost 4 bases, leaving 5 bases of the junction unmatched. Germline V gene lookup returns CDR1 SGHDN and CDR2 FVKESK. CDR3 length: 17 residues. CDR3 DNA sequence: TGTGCCAGCAGCCCCGGGACAGGGAAATCTGGGGCCAACGTCCTGACTTTC. Residues: CASSPGTGKSGANVLTF.

The chain is built from TRBV4-1 and TRBJ2-7; D remains unclear. Germline V gene sequence: CDR1 MGHRA, CDR2 YSYEKL. V dropped 0 bases and J dropped 3 bases, with 9 bases sitting between them. This CDR3 has 14 amino acids. The CDR3 reads CASSQDRLRYEQYF. The CDR3 DNA sequence: TGCGCCAGCAGCCAAGATCGACTCCGCTACGAGCAGTACTTC.

This chain uses TRBV4-2 with TRBJ1-3, with 7 bases matching TRBD1. Germline V gives CDR1 LGHNA, CDR2 YNFKEQ. CDR3 length equals 15 residues. V lost 1 base to trimming and J lost 5 bases; unmatched junction nucleotides: 5. CDR3 region: CASSQGQGERNTIYF. For the CDR3, the DNA is TGTGCCAGCAGCCAAGGACAGGGAGAAAGAAACACCATATATTTT.

The chain employs TRBV19 and TRBJ2-7; 9 bases line up with TRBD1. CDR1 and CDR2 from the germline V gene are LNHDA and SQIVND (reference sequence). The CDR3 spans 15 residues. J was trimmed by 2 bases and V by 5 bases; bases with no gene match: 7. The DNA for the CDR3 is TGTGCCAGTAGTCCCCTGGGACAGGGAACCTACGAGCAGTACTTC. Its translation is CASSPLGQGTYEQYF. Drawing the rest from reference TRBV19 and TRBJ2-7, the complete variable domain is DGGITQSPKYLFRKEGQNVTLSCEQNLNHDAMYWYRQDPGQGLRLIYYSQIVNDFQKGDIAEGYSVSREKKESFPLTVTSAQKNPTAFYLCASSPLGQGTYEQYFGPGTRLTVT.

The rearrangement joins TRBV10-1 to TRBJ2-3; the match to TRBD2 covers 13 bases. Per germline, CDR1 WNHNN and CDR2 SYGVQD (reference sequence). This CDR3 region has 16 residues. Trimming removed 4 bases from V and 5 bases from J; junction bases left unmatched: 6. CDR3 sequence (DNA): TGCGCCAGCAGTGTACTAGCGGGAGGGCCAGAAGATACGCAGTATTTT. This sequence encodes CASSVLAGGPEDTQYF.

This chain joins TRBV28 and TRBJ2-7; D may be TRBD1 or TRBD2 (5 bases each). Germline CDR1 is MDHEN and CDR2 is SYDVKM. V lost 3 bases to trimming and J lost 4 bases, with 16 bases between them. CDR3 length: 15 amino acids. CDR3 DNA sequence: TGTGCCAGCAGTTTTTCGTCGGGGCGCGGGTACGAGCAGTACTTC. Translation: CASSFSSGRGYEQYF.

The chain combines TRBV6-5 with TRBJ1-2, with no clear D. Germline V gene lookup returns CDR1 MNHEY and CDR2 SVGAGI. V lost 6 bases to trimming and J lost 8 bases, with 16 bases between them. The CDR3 loop spans 13 amino acids. CDR3 loop: CASSPRPGGGYTF. The CDR3 nucleotides read TGTGCCAGCAGCCCCCGACCCGGAGGCGGCTACACCTTC.

The genes are TRBV6-5 and TRBJ1-4, with D hard to call. V gave up 6 bases and J gave up 7 bases, with 18 bases separating them. The CDR3 is 15 residues long. Germline lookup yields CDR1 MNHEY and CDR2 SVGAGI. The CDR3 DNA follows: TGTGCCAGCAGCCGAATTCACTCAGCTAGTGAAAAACTGTTTTTT. Translating gives CASSRIHSASEKLFF.

The gene calls are TRBV9 and TRBJ1-1, with a tentative D call TRBD1 (5 bases). V dropped 2 bases and J dropped 1 base, with 9 bases sitting between them. Germline V gene sequence: CDR1 SGDLS, CDR2 YYNGEE. This CDR3 region has 14 residues. The DNA of the CDR3 is TGTGCCAGCAGCGTGGGACTCCAGAACACTGAAGCTTTCTTT. This gives the protein CASSVGLQNTEAFF.